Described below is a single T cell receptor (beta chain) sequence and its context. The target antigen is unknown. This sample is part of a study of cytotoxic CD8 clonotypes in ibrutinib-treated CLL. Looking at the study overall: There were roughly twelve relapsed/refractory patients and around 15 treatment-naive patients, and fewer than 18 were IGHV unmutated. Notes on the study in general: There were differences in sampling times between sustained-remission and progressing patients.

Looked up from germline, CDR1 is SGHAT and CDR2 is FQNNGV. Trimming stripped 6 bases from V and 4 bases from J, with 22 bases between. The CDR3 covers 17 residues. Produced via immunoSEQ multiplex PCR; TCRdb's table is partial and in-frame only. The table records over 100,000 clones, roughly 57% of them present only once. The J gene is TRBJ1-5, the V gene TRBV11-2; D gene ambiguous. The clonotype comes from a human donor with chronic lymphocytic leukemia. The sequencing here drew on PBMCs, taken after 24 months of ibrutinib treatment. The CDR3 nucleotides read TGTGCCAGCAGTGGCCTCTTTAGAGCCCCTAATAATCAGCCCCAGCATTTT. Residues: CASSGLFRAPNNQPQHF. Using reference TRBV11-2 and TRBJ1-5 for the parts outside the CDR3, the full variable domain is EAGVAQSPRYKIIEKRQSVAFWCNPISGHATLYWYQQILGQGPKLLIQFQNNGVVDDSQLPKDRFSAERLKGVDSTLKIQPAKLEDSAVYLCASSGLFRAPNNQPQHFGDGTRLSIL.